Each of the 5 T cell receptor beta chains below was sequenced from the same sample in a study of human T cells and chemical hapten exposure. Documented time point: patch test 2, 6 weeks after DPC sensitization. Treatment denoted: therapeutic diphenylcyclopropenone sensitization with weekly scalp DPC. TCRdb reprocessed the RACE reads with MiXCR, giving one entry per CDR3 protein. This table holds more than 110,000 distinct CDR3 sequences, around 11% found once. The sample in question was whole blood, obtained in connection with sensitization to the hapten diphenylcyclopropenone (DPC). These receptors were taken from a woman between 50 and 59 years old with alopecia areata. Some clones in this sample may be carry-over from other donors' samples.

The genes are TRBV20-1 and TRBJ2-7, with D hard to call. This CDR3 has 15 residues. V dropped 0 bases and J dropped 6 bases, with 18 bases sitting between them. In germline, CDR1 is DFQATT, CDR2 SNEGSKA (reference sequence). The CDR3 here is CSARDLIGDFSEQYF. In nucleotides, the CDR3 is TGCAGTGCTAGAGATCTTATCGGAGATTTCAGCGAGCAGTACTTC.

This clonotype was counted many times. The V gene is TRBV28, the J gene TRBJ2-5; TRBD1 matches at 7 bases. Germline V gene data show CDR1 as MDHEN and CDR2 as SYDVKM. The CDR3 spans 14 residues. J gave up 2 bases and V 5 bases, and 5 bases lay outside the gene matches. For the CDR3, the DNA is TGTGCCAGCAGTCCGGCGACAGGGCAAGAGACCCAGTACTTC. It translates to CASSPATGQETQYF. Together with reference TRBV28 and TRBJ2-5, the CDR3 gives the full variable domain: DVKVTQSSRYLVKRTGEKVFLECVQDMDHENMFWYRQDPGLGLRLIYFSYDVKMKEKGDIPEGYSVSREKKERFSLILESASTNQTSMYLCASSPATGQETQYFGPGTRLLVL.

About this clonotype itself: The CDR3 does not end in the conserved phenylalanine or tryptophan, so this is likely a read error. The V gene is TRBV6-5, the J gene TRBJ2-1; 14 nucleotides line up with TRBD2. The CDR3 consists of 17 residues. Germline loops: CDR1 MNHEY, CDR2 SVGAGI. V shed 7 bases and J 6 bases; nucleotides not matched to a gene: 11. The CDR3 bases are TGTGCCAGCACCTTTCAATCCGGGACTAGCGGGAGCAATGAGCAGTTCCTC. Translating it yields CASTFQSGTSGSNEQFL.

This clonotype was seen only a few times. The rearrangement uses TRBV7-2 and TRBJ1-3; D is uncertain. The CDR3 totals 17 residues. The V gene lost 1 base and the J gene lost 2 bases, with 15 bases spanning the gap. The germline V gene has CDR1 SGHTA and CDR2 FQGNSA. The CDR3 sequence: CASSLGPARMTGNTIYF. Here the CDR3 DNA reads TGTGCCAGCAGCTTAGGCCCGGCCAGGATGACTGGAAACACCATATATTTT.

The sample holds a few counts of this clonotype. The chain uses TRBV12-3 or TRBV12-4 and TRBJ1-5, with D possibly matching TRBD1 (6 bases). The CDR3 covers 18 residues. Trimming took off 3 bases at V and 4 bases at J, with 22 bases between the two ends. This CDR3 is CASSLITGRDRPNQPQHF. As DNA, the CDR3 is TGTGCCAGCAGTTTGATAACAGGGAGAGATCGGCCTAATCAGCCCCAGCATTTT.